This T cell receptor (beta chain) was sequenced in a study of cytomegalovirus exposure and HLA in healthy donors. The PCR used 60 Vbeta and 13 Jbeta primers. Method: immunoSEQ multiplex PCR; TCRdb's copy keeps in-frame clones and lacks some. The sample contains approximately 120,000 clones, around 80% of which appear only once. Germline values: CDR1 SQVTM, CDR2 ANQGSEA. CDR3 length equals 13 residues. Trimming at V came to 7 bases and at J to 7 bases, leaving 9 bases not matched to a gene. While unrecorded immune exposures were likely, the donors were nominally healthy when sampled. Remarks on this clone: What it binds is not known.

Study outcomes and limitations: It was shown in a later analysis that HLA-associated TCR beta chains were more clonally expanded than other, equally common chains. With later analysis, a missense DCLRE1C variant became linked to TCR beta V- and J-gene trimming. It has been reported that TCR beta sequences accurately predicted the HLA-A and HLA-B alleles of most subjects.

The receptor was isolated from a woman in her fifties or sixties in good health and CMV-seropositive. The chain couples TRBV29-1 to TRBJ2-1; 8 bases agree with TRBD2. The sequencing sample was made of PBMCs. The CDR3 coding sequence is TGCAGCGCAGAGGGACTAGAGGGGAATGAGCAGTTCTTC. Protein: CSAEGLEGNEQFF.